Shown below are 20 T cell receptor beta chains from a single sample sequenced in a study of T cell responses to AZD1222 COVID-19 vaccine. Sequencing was performed with immunoSEQ multiplex PCR; in TCRdb, only in-frame clones are kept and a portion is missing. The table has about 21,000 clones, 82% seen once. The starting material was peripheral blood, obtained on day 0 of AZD1222 vaccination. These receptors were taken from an adult in good health.

This clone was detected only once. V is TRBV28 and J is TRBJ2-1; 13 bases align to TRBD2. The CDR3 spans 15 residues. J was trimmed by 8 bases and V by 2 bases; bases with no gene match: 3. From germline, CDR1 is MDHEN and CDR2 SYDVKM. CDR3 protein: CASSLTSGRGDEQFF. The CDR3 bases are TGTGCCAGCAGTTTAACTAGCGGGAGGGGCGATGAGCAGTTCTTC.

This clone showed up just once. The chain combines TRBV19 with TRBJ2-4; no firm D call. V was shortened by 3 bases and J by 0 bases, with 12 bases between the two germline ends. The germline CDR1 and CDR2 sequences are LNHDA and SQIVND (reference sequence). The CDR3 spans 16 residues. The CDR3 nucleotides read TGTGCCAGTAGTATTCTTGGGCCCCTAGCCAAAAACATTCAGTACTTC. This translates into CASSILGPLAKNIQYF.

The V call is TRBV6-5, the J call TRBJ1-2, with D possibly matching TRBD1 (6 bases). The ends were cut back, 7 bases at V and 4 bases at J, with 10 bases in the middle. The V gene's germline CDR1 is MNHEY and CDR2 SVGAGI. This CDR3 is built from 12 residues. CDR3 in amino acids: CASKRTAYGYTF. For the CDR3, the DNA is TGTGCCAGCAAGAGGACAGCCTATGGCTACACCTTC.

The chain joins TRBV6-4 to TRBJ1-5; possibly TRBD1 for D (6 bases). The CDR3 extends over 15 amino acids. V was shortened by 5 bases and J by 4 bases, with 15 bases between the two germline ends. Germline values: CDR1 MRHNA, CDR2 SNTAGT. CDR3 sequence reads: CASSRGDKRNQPQHF. In DNA form, the CDR3 reads TGTGCCAGCAGTAGAGGGGACAAAAGGAATCAGCCCCAGCATTTT.

The chain carries TRBV11-2 and TRBJ1-6; D is perhaps TRBD1 (5 bases). Looked up from germline, CDR1 is SGHAT and CDR2 is FQNNGV. The CDR3 extends over 14 amino acids. V shed 5 bases and J shed 7 bases, with 12 bases lying between them. CDR3 in amino acids: CASSRQQTNSPLHF. The CDR3 bases are TGTGCCAGCAGCCGACAGCAAACGAATTCACCCCTCCACTTT.

This chain connects TRBV7-9 to TRBJ2-7; maybe TRBD2 (5 bases). V lost 5 bases to trimming and J lost 9 bases, with 14 bases between them. The CDR3 contains 12 residues. Germline V gives CDR1 SEHNR, CDR2 FQNEAQ (reference sequence). Here the CDR3 reads CASSQRTDGQYF. The CDR3, as DNA: TGTGCCAGCAGCCAGCGGACCGACGGGCAGTACTTC.

This chain connects TRBV7-9 to TRBJ2-1; 10 nucleotides agree with TRBD2. Germline-derived CDR1 and CDR2 are SEHNR and FQNEAQ (reference sequence). There are 15 residues in the CDR3. The J segment lost 4 bases and the V segment lost 5 bases, leaving 5 bases of the junction unmatched. DNA for the CDR3: TGTGCCAGCAGCAAACTAGCGGGACCTTACAATGAGCAGTTCTTC. The encoded protein is CASSKLAGPYNEQFF.

The chain employs TRBV3-1 (or the pseudogene TRBV3-2) and TRBJ2-7; D perhaps matches TRBD2 (5 bases). The CDR3 length is 15 residues. Germline values: CDR1 LGHDT, CDR2 YNNKEL (reference sequence). The ends were cut back, 4 bases at V and 7 bases at J, with 20 bases in the middle. The DNA of the CDR3 is TGTGCCAGCAGCCGAAGACCGGGCTCCCCGGGGGAGCAGTACTTC. Translating gives CASSRRPGSPGEQYF.

The chain carries TRBV27 and TRBJ2-2; 10 bases fit TRBD1. J lost 4 bases, V lost 5 bases, and 4 bases had no gene match. The germline V gene has CDR1 MNHEY and CDR2 SMNVEV (reference sequence). The CDR3 has 15 amino acids. CDR3 in DNA: TGTGCCAGCAGTCTCCGGACAGGGGGCACCGGGGAGCTGTTTTTT. As protein: CASSLRTGGTGELFF.

The rearrangement uses TRBV29-1 and TRBJ2-5; 15 nucleotides agree with TRBD2. The CDR3 is 16 residues long. J was trimmed by 6 bases and V by 7 bases; bases with no gene match: 12. CDR1 and CDR2 from the germline V gene are SQVTM and ANQGSEA. The CDR3 DNA is TGCAGCGCTGGACTAGCGGGAGGGCCAGATTATCAGACCCAGTACTTC. It encodes CSAGLAGGPDYQTQYF.

This chain links TRBV24-1 with TRBJ2-3, with TRBD2 matching 8 bases. The CDR3 consists of 17 residues. Germline-derived CDR1 and CDR2 are KGHDR and SFDVKD. V shed 3 bases, J shed 6 bases, and the junction held 13 bases outside the gene matches. The CDR3 sequence is CATSDPGGSGILDTQYF. The DNA for the CDR3 is TGTGCCACCAGTGATCCCGGGGGTAGCGGGATACTGGATACGCAGTATTTT.

The chain links TRBV9 to TRBJ2-5; 8 positions agree with TRBD2. Trimming cost V 0 bases and J 2 bases; bases outside gene matches: 3. The CDR3 loop spans 15 amino acids. Germline CDR1 reads SGDLS; CDR2 reads YYNGEE. In DNA, the CDR3 is TGTGCCAGCAGCGTAGCAGCGGGGGTTCAAGAGACCCAGTACTTC. Encoded protein: CASSVAAGVQETQYF.

This clone was detected once. The rearrangement links TRBV9 to TRBJ2-5, with 8 bases identical to TRBD1. Unmatched junction bases numbered 9, after V lost 3 bases and J lost 5 bases. In germline, CDR1 is SGDLS, CDR2 YYNGEE. The CDR3 totals 15 residues. DNA for the CDR3: TGTGCCAGCAGCGCCCTGACAGGGGTTGAGGAGACCCAGTACTTC. Protein: CASSALTGVEETQYF.

The CDR3 reads CASSIGPEGDIQYF. In nucleotides, the CDR3 is TGTGCCAGTAGTATAGGCCCCGAGGGGGACATTCAGTACTTC. The J gene is TRBJ2-4, the V gene TRBV19; a weak D match, TRBD1 (6 bases). Germline loops: CDR1 LNHDA, CDR2 SQIVND (reference sequence). V shed 1 base and J shed 8 bases, with 12 bases lying between them. The CDR3 has 14 residues.

The chain joins TRBV11-2 to TRBJ2-3, with D possibly being TRBD2 (6 bases). Trimming removed 5 bases from V and 0 bases from J, with 15 bases in between. CDR3 size: 16 residues. From germline, CDR1 is SGHAT and CDR2 FQNNGV. The DNA for the CDR3 is TGTGCCAGCAGCCTTACCACCGGGACTAGCACAGATACGCAGTATTTT. This gives the protein CASSLTTGTSTDTQYF.

The chain joins TRBV2 to TRBJ1-1; possible D gene TRBD1, 5 bases. Germline-derived CDR1 and CDR2 are SNHLY and FYNNEI. CDR3 length equals 17 residues. V was clipped by 7 bases and J by 3 bases, with 24 bases between them. CDR3 sequence reads: CASIPHLRYRSYTEAFF. DNA of the CDR3: TGTGCCAGCATTCCCCACTTAAGGTACAGGTCCTACACTGAAGCTTTCTTT.

Only a few counts were recorded for this clone. The rearrangement links TRBV18 to TRBJ1-1; D is possibly TRBD1 (5 bases). CDR3 size: 15 residues. Germline V CDR1 and CDR2: KGHSH, LQKENI. With 3 bases removed from V and 8 bases from J, the gap between germline ends came to 19 bases. DNA of the CDR3: TGTGCCAGCTCACCTAATTGGGACTCCGAGGGGGAAGCTTTCTTT. Its translation is CASSPNWDSEGEAFF. Together with reference TRBV18 and TRBJ1-1, the CDR3 gives the full variable domain: NAGVMQNPRHLVRRRGQEARLRCSPMKGHSHVYWYRQLPEEGLKFMVYLQKENIIDESGMPKERFSAEFPKEGPSILRIQQVVRGDSAAYFCASSPNWDSEGEAFFGQGTRLTVV.

J is TRBJ2-1 and V is TRBV3-1 (or the pseudogene TRBV3-2); weak D call: TRBD2 (6 bases). With 4 bases removed from V and 9 bases from J, the gap between germline ends came to 13 bases. The CDR3 has 13 residues. In germline, CDR1 is LGHDT, CDR2 YNNKEL (reference sequence). The CDR3 region is CASSPLAGGEQFF. CDR3 DNA: TGTGCCAGCAGCCCCCTAGCCGGGGGTGAGCAGTTCTTC.

This clone was picked up a small number of times. The chain has TRBV25-1 and TRBJ2-5; D call uncertain. Germline lookup yields CDR1 MGHDK and CDR2 SYGVNS. The CDR3 contains 13 residues. V was clipped by 2 bases and J by 3 bases, with 7 bases between them. The CDR3 here is CASSEGVEETQYF. The CDR3 DNA reads as TGTGCCAGCAGTGAAGGGGTTGAAGAGACCCAGTACTTC.

This clone was detected only a few times. The V and J genes are TRBV5-6 and TRBJ1-3; no definite D call. The CDR3 extends over 15 amino acids. Per the germline V gene, CDR1 is SGHDT and CDR2 is YYEEEE. V dropped 0 bases and J dropped 0 bases, with 7 bases sitting between them. The CDR3 here is CASSLDTDSGNTIYF. CDR3 coding DNA: TGTGCCAGCAGCTTGGACACCGACTCTGGAAACACCATATATTTT.